The T cell receptor (beta chain) under discussion was sequenced for a study of early T cells in non-severe SARS-CoV-2 infection. Study details: Investigators sequenced bulk RNA drawn from unsorted whole blood, and chains remained unpaired.

As part of library construction, unique molecular identifiers were attached to individual cDNA molecules. TCRdb independently ran MiXCR on the 5' RACE reads; one entry per CDR3 protein. This sample has around 33,000 distinct CDR3 sequences, with 5.5% to 7% found just once. This clonotype was counted ten times or more. Germline CDR1 and CDR2: SEHNR and FQNEAQ (reference sequence). The CDR3 is made up of 15 amino acids. The germline V and J ends were trimmed by 6 bases and 3 bases, with 18 bases remaining between them. The TCR originated in an adult who was a healthcare worker with PCR-confirmed SARS-CoV-2 infection or an uninfected control (not recorded which). The chain has TRBV7-9 and TRBJ2-7, with a possible D match to TRBD1 (6 bases). Sequenced input: whole blood. CDR3 region: CASRPFGTTLYEQYF. The DNA for the CDR3 is TGTGCCAGCAGACCGTTCGGGACAACCCTCTACGAGCAGTACTTC.